This is a list of T cell receptor beta chains from one sample in a study of T cell repertoires in ileal Crohn's disease. Generated by immunoSEQ multiplex PCR, the TCRdb table keeps only in-frame clones and is missing some. The sample yields roughly 15,000 clones, 84% seen once. Source material: ileal tissue. All receptors come from an adult with Crohn's disease. CDR3s include the opening cysteine and the closing phenylalanine or tryptophan. The D gene is left open where the match is weak. For some rows the clone size is stated as once, few or many, or as a class when expanded; others skip it.

J gene: TRBJ1-2
V gene: TRBV5-4
D gene: TRBD1
clone size: NA
CDR3 DNA: TGTGCCAGCGTCGACAGGGGGATTGGTAACTATGGCTACACCTTC
CDR3 protein: CASVDRGIGNYGYTF

J gene: TRBJ1-6
V gene: TRBV9
D gene: TRBD1
clone size: NA
CDR3 DNA: TGTGCCAGCAGCTCGGGACAGGGGTGGAATTCACCCCTCCACTTT
CDR3 protein: CASSSGQGWNSPLHF

J gene: TRBJ1-1
V gene: TRBV7-2
D gene: NA
clone size: NA
CDR3 DNA: TGTGCCAGCAGCCATATCGGGGGGGGTATGAACACTGAAGCTTTCTTT
CDR3 protein: CASSHIGGGMNTEAFF

J gene: TRBJ2-2
V gene: TRBV19
D gene: NA
clone size: NA
CDR3 DNA: TGTGCCACCCATCTGGGCGCTGGGGGCTCCGGGGAGCTGTTTTTT
CDR3 protein: CATHLGAGGSGELFF

J gene: TRBJ2-7
V gene: TRBV2
D gene: NA
clone size: NA
CDR3 DNA: TGTGCCAGCAGTGTAACAGGCTTCTCGGACGAGCAGTACTTC
CDR3 protein: CASSVTGFSDEQYF

J gene: TRBJ1-1
V gene: TRBV28
D gene: NA
clone size: NA
CDR3 DNA: TGTGCCAGCAGCTCGCTCAGGCGGGCCCCGAACACTGAAGCTTTCTTT
CDR3 protein: CASSSLRRAPNTEAFF

J gene: TRBJ2-6
V gene: TRBV5-5
D gene: NA
clone size: NA
CDR3 DNA: TGTGCCAGCAGCTTGGCCTTTGAGGTCCCAAGGCCTGGGGCCAACGTCCTGACTTTC
CDR3 protein: CASSLAFEVPRPGANVLTF

J gene: TRBJ2-7
V gene: TRBV7-2
D gene: TRBD2
clone size: NA
CDR3 DNA: TGTGCCAGCAGCACCGCTGCTAGCGGGGGTATCAACGAGCAGTACTTC
CDR3 protein: CASSTAASGGINEQYF

J gene: TRBJ1-4
V gene: TRBV4-2
D gene: NA
clone size: few
CDR3 DNA: TGTGCCAGCAGCCAAGGACATGGGTACGAAAAACTGTTTTTT
CDR3 protein: CASSQGHGYEKLFF

J gene: TRBJ2-1
V gene: TRBV5-1
D gene: NA
clone size: NA
CDR3 DNA: TGCGCCAGCAGCTTGGGGGGCGGGACTGAGCAGTTCTTC
CDR3 protein: CASSLGGGTEQFF

J gene: TRBJ1-1
V gene: TRBV9
D gene: TRBD1
clone size: NA
CDR3 DNA: TGTGCCAGCAGCGGAGCCGGGACAGTGAACACTGAAGCTTTCTTT
CDR3 protein: CASSGAGTVNTEAFF

J gene: TRBJ2-5
V gene: TRBV5-1
D gene: TRBD1
clone size: NA
CDR3 DNA: TGCGCCAGCGGACAGGGGATTGAGACCCAGTACTTC
CDR3 protein: CASGQGIETQYF

J gene: TRBJ1-3
V gene: TRBV7-8
D gene: NA
clone size: once
CDR3 DNA: TGTGCGATTACAGTCGGAAACACCATATATTTT
CDR3 protein: CAITVGNTIYF

J gene: TRBJ1-2
V gene: TRBV5-6
D gene: NA
clone size: NA
CDR3 DNA: TGTGCCAGCAGACCATCTTCAGGGCCTGGCTACACCTTC
CDR3 protein: CASRPSSGPGYTF

J gene: TRBJ2-2
V gene: TRBV6-5
D gene: TRBD2
clone size: NA
CDR3 DNA: TGTGCCAGCAGTTTCCTGAGCGGGGGCGCACCCGGGGAGCTGTTTTTT
CDR3 protein: CASSFLSGGAPGELFF

J gene: TRBJ1-1
V gene: TRBV30
D gene: NA
clone size: NA
CDR3 DNA: TGTGCCTGGATCCCGCGGGGGAGACAGGTCACTGAAGCTTTCTTT
CDR3 protein: CAWIPRGRQVTEAFF

J gene: TRBJ1-2
V gene: TRBV5-4
D gene: NA
clone size: NA
CDR3 DNA: TGTACCAGCAGCTCAGGGCCAGATTATGGCTACACCTTC
CDR3 protein: CTSSSGPDYGYTF

J gene: TRBJ2-7
V gene: TRBV7-2
D gene: NA
clone size: NA
CDR3 DNA: TGTGCCAGCAGCTTCCTCCCTCCGGGGGAGCAGTACTTC
CDR3 protein: CASSFLPPGEQYF

J gene: TRBJ1-5
V gene: TRBV19
D gene: TRBD1
clone size: NA
CDR3 DNA: TGTGCCAGTAGTATAACAGGGGACCAGCCCCAGCATTTT
CDR3 protein: CASSITGDQPQHF

J gene: TRBJ2-1
V gene: TRBV5-6
D gene: TRBD2
clone size: NA
CDR3 DNA: TGTGCCAGCAATCCAGCGGGGGGATACAATGAGCAGTTCTTC
CDR3 protein: CASNPAGGYNEQFF

J gene: TRBJ2-7
V gene: TRBV21-1
D gene: NA
clone size: NA
CDR3 DNA: TGTGCCAGCAGCCCCGAGGCACTAGCGGACAGCTCCTACGAGCAGTACTTC
CDR3 protein: CASSPEALADSSYEQYF

J gene: TRBJ1-6
V gene: TRBV7-8
D gene: NA
clone size: NA
CDR3 DNA: TGTGCCAGCAGCTTCTTAAATTCACCCCTCCACTTT
CDR3 protein: CASSFLNSPLHF

J gene: TRBJ1-1
V gene: TRBV6-1
D gene: NA
clone size: NA
CDR3 DNA: TGTGCCAGCACCGTCGGACTTCTGAACACTGAAGCTTTCTTT
CDR3 protein: CASTVGLLNTEAFF

J gene: TRBJ1-6
V gene: TRBV5-1
D gene: NA
clone size: NA
CDR3 DNA: TGCGCCAGCGGCGCGGGTAATTCACCCCTCCACTTT
CDR3 protein: CASGAGNSPLHF

J gene: TRBJ1-6
V gene: TRBV5-1
D gene: TRBD1
clone size: few
CDR3 DNA: TGCGCCAGCAGCTATCGGACAGGGGGGGATTCACCCCTCCACTTT
CDR3 protein: CASSYRTGGDSPLHF

J gene: TRBJ2-3
V gene: TRBV5-4
D gene: NA
clone size: NA
CDR3 DNA: TGTGCCAGCAGCTTGGTTAGTCGCACAGATACGCAGTATTTT
CDR3 protein: CASSLVSRTDTQYF

J gene: TRBJ1-5
V gene: TRBV13
D gene: TRBD1
clone size: NA
CDR3 DNA: TGTGCCAGCAGCTGGACAGGGGGCACATCTAGCAATCAGCCCCAGCATTTT
CDR3 protein: CASSWTGGTSSNQPQHF

J gene: TRBJ1-5
V gene: TRBV28
D gene: NA
clone size: NA
CDR3 DNA: TGTGCCAGCACCCGACAGGACGAATACTATAGCAATCAGCCCCAGCATTTT
CDR3 protein: CASTRQDEYYSNQPQHF

J gene: TRBJ2-1
V gene: TRBV28
D gene: NA
clone size: NA
CDR3 DNA: TGTGCCAGCATCGGGGGAACAGGTTCCTACAATGAGCAGTTCTTC
CDR3 protein: CASIGGTGSYNEQFF

J gene: TRBJ2-3
V gene: TRBV2
D gene: NA
clone size: NA
CDR3 DNA: TGTGCCAGCGGCATAGATACGCAGTATTTT
CDR3 protein: CASGIDTQYF

J gene: TRBJ1-2
V gene: TRBV19
D gene: NA
clone size: once
CDR3 DNA: TGTGCCAGCGTGGCAGGGATGAATGGCTACACCTTC
CDR3 protein: CASVAGMNGYTF

J gene: TRBJ1-1
V gene: TRBV19
D gene: NA
clone size: NA
CDR3 DNA: TGTGCCAGTAGCTCGTACTCGAACACTGAAGCTTTCTTT
CDR3 protein: CASSSYSNTEAFF

J gene: TRBJ2-2
V gene: TRBV13
D gene: NA
clone size: NA
CDR3 DNA: TGTGCCAGCAGCACCAAGGGGGCCGGGGAGCTGTTTTTT
CDR3 protein: CASSTKGAGELFF

J gene: TRBJ2-1
V gene: TRBV9
D gene: TRBD2
clone size: NA
CDR3 DNA: TGTGCCAGCAGCTTTTTGCCGGGACTAGCGTACAATGAGCAGTTCTTC
CDR3 protein: CASSFLPGLAYNEQFF

J gene: TRBJ1-1
V gene: TRBV9
D gene: NA
clone size: NA
CDR3 DNA: TGTGCCAGCAGCGTAGGGTTGGGCTTGGGCTACGCTTTCTTT
CDR3 protein: CASSVGLGLGYAFF

J gene: TRBJ1-5
V gene: TRBV7-2
D gene: NA
clone size: NA
CDR3 DNA: TGTGCCAGCAGCTTCCTTGATCAGCCCCAGCATTTT
CDR3 protein: CASSFLDQPQHF

J gene: TRBJ2-1
V gene: TRBV7-8
D gene: NA
clone size: NA
CDR3 DNA: TGTGCCAGCAGCTTAGCGGAGGGCTCCTACAATGAGCAGTTCTTC
CDR3 protein: CASSLAEGSYNEQFF

J gene: TRBJ2-6
V gene: TRBV27
D gene: NA
clone size: once
CDR3 DNA: TGTGCCAGCAGAAGACAGATCTCTGGGGCCAACGTCCTGACTTTC
CDR3 protein: CASRRQISGANVLTF

J gene: TRBJ1-1
V gene: TRBV7-8
D gene: NA
clone size: NA
CDR3 DNA: TGTGCCAGCAGCTTATATTCAGCGCCAGGGCCCCTTAACTTT
CDR3 protein: CASSLYSAPGPLNF

J gene: TRBJ2-7
V gene: TRBV5-4
D gene: NA
clone size: once
CDR3 DNA: TGTGCCAGCAGCTTGACAGTGCTTGCCAACGAGCAGTACTTC
CDR3 protein: CASSLTVLANEQYF

J gene: TRBJ2-5
V gene: TRBV11-2
D gene: NA
clone size: NA
CDR3 DNA: TGTGCCAGCAGCCGCCCCCAGCGGCAAGAGACCCAGTACTTC
CDR3 protein: CASSRPQRQETQYF

J gene: TRBJ2-5
V gene: TRBV5-4
D gene: NA
clone size: NA
CDR3 DNA: TGTGCCAGCAGCCGAGCTAGCGTGGCCGAGACCCAGTACTTC
CDR3 protein: CASSRASVAETQYF

J gene: TRBJ1-1
V gene: TRBV11-3
D gene: NA
clone size: NA
CDR3 DNA: TGTGCCAGCAGCGACAACAGAAACACTGAAGCTTTCTTT
CDR3 protein: CASSDNRNTEAFF

J gene: TRBJ2-7
V gene: TRBV19
D gene: NA
clone size: NA
CDR3 DNA: TGTGCCAGTAGTATGGGAGGTACCCTAGCCGCGCAGTACTTC
CDR3 protein: CASSMGGTLAAQYF

J gene: TRBJ1-2
V gene: TRBV28
D gene: TRBD1
clone size: NA
CDR3 DNA: TGTGCCACTATGGGACAGTTCTATGGCTACACCTTC
CDR3 protein: CATMGQFYGYTF

J gene: TRBJ1-6
V gene: TRBV19
D gene: NA
clone size: NA
CDR3 DNA: TGTGCCAGTAGTAGCCTGCGGGGGGCAGGGAATTCACCCCTCCACTTT
CDR3 protein: CASSSLRGAGNSPLHF